This entry lists 15 T cell receptor beta chains sequenced from one sample in a study of blood T cell repertoires in COVID-19. Here immunoSEQ multiplex PCR was the method, and the copy in TCRdb shows in-frame clones only, minus some. The sample includes about 200,000 clones, just over 85% seen only once; the top ten take around 1.4%. Sequenced: peripheral blood. Every receptor here comes from a man aged 18-30 years with active or convalescent COVID-19.

The chain employs TRBV27 and TRBJ2-2; TRBD2 matches at 12 bases. V gave up 3 bases and J gave up 6 bases; unmatched junction bases: 8. Germline assignment: CDR1 MNHEY and CDR2 SMNVEV (reference sequence). The CDR3 is 17 residues long. The CDR3, as DNA: TGTGCCAGCAGTTTTGCCCAGACTAGCGGGAGTCCCGGGGAGCTGTTTTTT. It specifies CASSFAQTSGSPGELFF.

Concerning this clone: Sequence at one end of the junction differs from germline and may be a read error. The CDR3 loop reads CASSLSSFGEQFF. For the CDR3, the DNA is TGTGCTAGCAGCTTAAGTTCCTTCGGTGAGCAGTTCTTC. The rearrangement joins TRBV7-7 to TRBJ2-1; no definite D call. The CDR3 extends over 13 amino acids. Germline V gene lookup returns CDR1 SSHAT and CDR2 FNYEAQ (reference sequence).

The genes are TRBV7-8 and TRBJ1-5; D is uncertain. Germline CDR1 and CDR2: SGHVS and FQNEAQ. There are 16 residues in the CDR3. The V gene lost 5 bases and the J gene lost 6 bases, with 20 bases spanning the gap. The DNA for the CDR3 is TGTGCCAGCAGCCCGAGTCAAAGGGTAAGCGGTCAGCCCCAGCATTTT. Translation gives CASSPSQRVSGQPQHF.

The chain employs TRBV7-9 and TRBJ2-3; no firm D call. The V and J ends lost 5 bases and 1 base respectively, with 13 bases between them. Germline CDR1 is SEHNR and CDR2 is FQNEAQ (reference sequence). This CDR3 has 15 amino acids. CDR3 sequence reads: CASSGRPLGTDTQYF. The CDR3 region has the DNA TGTGCCAGCAGCGGGCGCCCCTTGGGCACAGATACGCAGTATTTT.

V is TRBV7-9 and J is TRBJ2-7; maybe TRBD1 (5 bases). The CDR3 spans 14 residues. Deletions cut 5 bases from V and 2 bases from J, with 13 bases between. Germline CDR1 and CDR2: SEHNR and FQNEAQ (reference sequence). The chain's CDR3 is CASSTTDSPYEQYF. CDR3 coding DNA: TGTGCCAGCAGCACTACTGACAGCCCCTACGAGCAGTACTTC.

The chain couples TRBV7-9 to TRBJ2-7; 8 bases fit TRBD1. CDR3 size: 15 residues. The junction had 8 bases not matched to a gene; V was cut back by 1 base and J by 6 bases. Germline loops: CDR1 SEHNR, CDR2 FQNEAQ (reference sequence). CDR3: CASSLVRAGGSEQYF. In nucleotides, the CDR3 is TGTGCCAGCAGCTTAGTCAGGGCAGGGGGCTCCGAGCAGTACTTC.

This chain links TRBV7-9 with TRBJ2-7, with D possibly TRBD1 on 6 matching bases. The CDR3 has 14 residues. The ends were cut back, 3 bases at V and 4 bases at J, with 13 bases in the middle. Germline CDR1 and CDR2: SEHNR and FQNEAQ (reference sequence). The CDR3 sequence is CASSLGAKNYEQYF. CDR3 nucleotides: TGTGCCAGCAGCTTGGGGGCTAAAAATTACGAGCAGTACTTC.

The rearrangement links TRBV7-2 to TRBJ1-1, with a possible D match to TRBD1 (5 bases). Trimming shortened V by 1 base and J by 4 bases, and 10 bases separated the two germline ends. The germline V gene encodes CDR1 SGHTA and CDR2 FQGNSA. The CDR3 sequence is 14 residues long. CDR3 protein: CASSLGLGGTEAFF. CDR3 DNA sequence: TGTGCCAGCAGCTTAGGCCTCGGGGGCACTGAAGCTTTCTTT. The full variable domain, in which reference TRBV7-2 and TRBJ1-1 provide the parts outside the CDR3, is GAGVSQSPSNKVTEKGKDVELRCDPISGHTALYWYRQSLGQGLEFLIYFQGNSAPDKSGLPSDRFSAERTGGSVSTLTIQRTQQEDSAVYLCASSLGLGGTEAFFGQGTRLTVV.

V usage is TRBV10-1 and J usage is TRBJ2-3; D is uncertain. Germline CDR1 is WNHNN and CDR2 is SYGVQD (reference sequence). Trimming removed 0 bases at V and 6 bases at J, with 13 bases between. This CDR3 comprises 15 residues. CDR3 nucleotides: TGCGCCAGCAGTGAGTCGATCTCGACCGGGGATACGCAGTATTTT. This encodes CASSESISTGDTQYF.

V gene TRBV3-1 (or the pseudogene TRBV3-2) combines with J gene TRBJ2-1, with D possibly being TRBD1 (5 bases). Trimming cost V 0 bases and J 1 base, with 13 bases left between them. The CDR3 is 17 amino acids. In germline, CDR1 is LGHDT, CDR2 YNNKEL (reference sequence). The CDR3 loop reads CASSQDRTGRSYNEQFF. In nucleotides, the CDR3 is TGTGCCAGCAGCCAAGATCGAACAGGACGATCCTACAATGAGCAGTTCTTC.

The genes are TRBV6-1 and TRBJ1-4; D remains unclear. V lost 2 bases, J lost 3 bases, and 10 bases lay in between. This CDR3 has 15 residues. In germline, CDR1 is MNHNS, CDR2 SASEGT. This chain's CDR3 is CASSEFAGSNEKLFF. CDR3 coding DNA: TGTGCCAGCAGTGAATTCGCCGGGTCTAATGAAAAACTGTTTTTT.

The chain recombines TRBV3-1 (or the pseudogene TRBV3-2) with TRBJ2-7; TRBD2 aligns across 13 bases. CDR1 and CDR2 (germline): LGHDT, YNNKEL (reference sequence). V gave up 4 bases and J gave up 5 bases; unmatched junction bases: 17. There are 19 residues in the CDR3. The DNA for the CDR3 is TGTGCCAGCAGCCGCCTCTCGGGACTAGCGGGACCCCGTAAAGACGAGCAGTACTTC. The encoded protein is CASSRLSGLAGPRKDEQYF.

The chain joins TRBV7-2 to TRBJ2-1; perhaps TRBD2 as D (5 bases). The germline V gene encodes CDR1 SGHTA and CDR2 FQGNSA. This CDR3 comprises 16 residues. V was cut by 5 bases and J by 1 base, with 15 bases left in between. The CDR3 loop reads CASSLVGVWSYNEQFF. The CDR3 nucleotides read TGTGCCAGCAGCCTGGTGGGAGTTTGGTCCTACAATGAGCAGTTCTTC.

The V call is TRBV7-2, the J call TRBJ2-7, with a possible D match to TRBD2 (6 bases). Trimming removed 6 bases at V and 1 base at J, with 10 bases between. This CDR3 is 13 amino acids long. Germline V gene sequence: CDR1 SGHTA, CDR2 FQGNSA. For the CDR3, the DNA is TGTGCCAGCAGGGCTGGGGGGTCCTACGAGCAGTACTTC. It translates to CASRAGGSYEQYF. The full variable domain, with the rest looked up from reference TRBV7-2 and TRBJ2-7, is GAGVSQSPSNKVTEKGKDVELRCDPISGHTALYWYRQSLGQGLEFLIYFQGNSAPDKSGLPSDRFSAERTGGSVSTLTIQRTQQEDSAVYLCASRAGGSYEQYFGPGTRLTVT.

The rearrangement uses TRBV18 and TRBJ2-2; TRBD1 might be the D (5 bases). This CDR3 comprises 17 residues. Germline V gene lookup returns CDR1 KGHSH and CDR2 LQKENI. V was pared by 0 bases and J by 1 base, with 12 bases between. CDR3 loop: CASSPPYPDKNTGELFF. As DNA, the CDR3 is TGTGCCAGCTCACCACCATATCCGGACAAGAACACCGGGGAGCTGTTTTTT.